This paragraph covers one TCR beta chain sequence. As yet, its antigen is unknown. This entry belongs to a study of CD8 T cells in ankylosing spondylitis. The study, taken as a whole, reports: A motif of 7 to 9 highly homologous TCR beta variants was seen as apparently characteristic of ankylosing spondylitis blood.

CDR1 is SEHNR and CDR2 is FQNEAQ in the germline V gene (reference sequence). This CDR3 region has 15 residues. V lost 3 bases, J lost 5 bases, and 8 bases stayed unmatched. 5'-RACE, quantitative and with molecular barcodes, yielded the TCR beta libraries. TCRdb fed the 5' RACE reads into MiXCR, producing one record per CDR3 protein. This table holds some 130,000 distinct CDR3 sequences, 7% to 10% found once. The TCR originated in a male donor with ankylosing spondylitis. The chain has TRBV7-9 and TRBJ2-5, with 8 bases identical to TRBD2. The specimen was synovial fluid, either unsorted or a sorted T cell fraction (not recorded which). CDR3 DNA sequence: TGTGCCAGCAGCTTTTCTCGGGCTAGCGGGGAGACCCAGTACTTC. This gives the protein CASSFSRASGETQYF.